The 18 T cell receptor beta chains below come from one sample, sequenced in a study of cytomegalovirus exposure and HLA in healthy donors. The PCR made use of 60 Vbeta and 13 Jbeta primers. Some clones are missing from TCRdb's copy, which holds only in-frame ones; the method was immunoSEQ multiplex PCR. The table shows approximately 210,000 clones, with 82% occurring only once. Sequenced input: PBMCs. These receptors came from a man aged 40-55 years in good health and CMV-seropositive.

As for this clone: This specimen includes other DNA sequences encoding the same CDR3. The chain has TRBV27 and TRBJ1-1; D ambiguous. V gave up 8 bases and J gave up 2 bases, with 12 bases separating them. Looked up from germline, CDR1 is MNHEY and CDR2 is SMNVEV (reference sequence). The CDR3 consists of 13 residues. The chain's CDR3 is CASSFGGNTEAFF. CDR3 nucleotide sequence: TGTGCCAGCTCCTTCGGCGGAAACACTGAAGCTTTCTTT.

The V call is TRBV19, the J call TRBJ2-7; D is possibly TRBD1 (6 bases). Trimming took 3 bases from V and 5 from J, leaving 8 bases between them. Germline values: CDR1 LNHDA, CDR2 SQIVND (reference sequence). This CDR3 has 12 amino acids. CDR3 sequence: CASSIGQNEQYF. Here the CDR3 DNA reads TGTGCCAGTAGTATTGGACAGAACGAGCAGTACTTC.

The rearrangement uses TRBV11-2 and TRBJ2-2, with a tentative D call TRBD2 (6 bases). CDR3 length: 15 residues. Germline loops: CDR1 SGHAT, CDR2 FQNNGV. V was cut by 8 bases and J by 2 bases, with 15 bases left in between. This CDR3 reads CASEGRDENTGELFF. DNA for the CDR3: TGTGCCAGCGAGGGGCGGGACGAAAACACCGGGGAGCTGTTTTTT.

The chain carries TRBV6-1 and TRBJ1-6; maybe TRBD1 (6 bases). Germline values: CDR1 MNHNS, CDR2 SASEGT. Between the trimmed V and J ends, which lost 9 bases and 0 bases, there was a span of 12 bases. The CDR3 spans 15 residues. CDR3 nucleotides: TGTGCCAGAGGGAGGGGGAGCTCCTATAATTCACCCCTCCACTTT. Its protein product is CARGRGSSYNSPLHF.

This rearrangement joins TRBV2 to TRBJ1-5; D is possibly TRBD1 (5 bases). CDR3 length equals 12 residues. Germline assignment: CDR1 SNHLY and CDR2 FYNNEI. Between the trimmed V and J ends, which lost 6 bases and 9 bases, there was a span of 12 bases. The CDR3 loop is CASRGGGGPQHF. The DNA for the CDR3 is TGTGCCAGCAGGGGGGGTGGGGGGCCCCAGCATTTT.

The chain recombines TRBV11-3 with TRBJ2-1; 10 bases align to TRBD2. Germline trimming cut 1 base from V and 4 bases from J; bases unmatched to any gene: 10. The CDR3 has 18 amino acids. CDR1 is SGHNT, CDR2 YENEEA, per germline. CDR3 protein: CASSLAVKWTSGYNEQFF. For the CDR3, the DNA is TGTGCCAGCAGCTTAGCCGTGAAATGGACTAGCGGTTACAATGAGCAGTTCTTC.

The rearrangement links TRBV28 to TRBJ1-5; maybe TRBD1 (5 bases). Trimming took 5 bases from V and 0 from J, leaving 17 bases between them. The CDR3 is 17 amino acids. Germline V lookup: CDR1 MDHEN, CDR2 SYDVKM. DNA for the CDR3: TGTGCCAGCAGTCTACCCGGGAGCCAGGGTAGCAATCAGCCCCAGCATTTT. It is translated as CASSLPGSQGSNQPQHF.

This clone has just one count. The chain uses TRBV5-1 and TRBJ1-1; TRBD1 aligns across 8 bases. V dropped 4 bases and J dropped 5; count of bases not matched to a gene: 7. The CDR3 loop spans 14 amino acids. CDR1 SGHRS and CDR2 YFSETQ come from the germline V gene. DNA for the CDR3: TGCGCCAGCAGCAACAGGACAGGGCGGACTGAAGCTTTCTTT. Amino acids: CASSNRTGRTEAFF.

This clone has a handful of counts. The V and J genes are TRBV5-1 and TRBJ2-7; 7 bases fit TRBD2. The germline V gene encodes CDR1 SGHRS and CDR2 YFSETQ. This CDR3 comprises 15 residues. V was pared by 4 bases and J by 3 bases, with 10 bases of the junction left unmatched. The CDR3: CASSPGGGGDYEQYV. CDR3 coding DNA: TGCGCCAGCAGCCCCGGTGGGGGGGGAGACTACGAGCAGTACGTC.

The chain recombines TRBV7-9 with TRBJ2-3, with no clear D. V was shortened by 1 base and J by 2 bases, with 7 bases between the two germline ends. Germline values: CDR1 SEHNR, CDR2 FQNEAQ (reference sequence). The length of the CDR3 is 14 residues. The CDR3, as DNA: TGTGCCAGCAGCTTAGACACTAACACAGATACGCAGTATTTT. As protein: CASSLDTNTDTQYF.

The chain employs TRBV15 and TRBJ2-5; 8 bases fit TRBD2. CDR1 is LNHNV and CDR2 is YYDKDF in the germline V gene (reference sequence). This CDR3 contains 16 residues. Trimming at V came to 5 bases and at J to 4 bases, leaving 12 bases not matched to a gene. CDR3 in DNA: TGTGCCACCAGCCCGACCGGGGGGGGTTTTTCAGAGACCCAGTACTTC. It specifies CATSPTGGGFSETQYF.

The CDR3 here is CAILGREGEALSANYGYTF. The CDR3, as DNA: TGTGCCATCCTCGGCCGGGAGGGGGAGGCTCTCTCAGCTAACTATGGCTACACCTTC. The V gene is TRBV10-3, the J gene TRBJ1-2, with D tentatively TRBD1 (6 bases). CDR3 length: 19 residues. Per germline, CDR1 ENHRY and CDR2 SYGVKD. The germline V and J ends were trimmed by 8 bases and 0 bases, with 28 bases remaining between them.

For the CDR3, the DNA is TGTGCCAGCAGTGAACGGCGGGAGGGCCTGGGGACCCAGTACTTC. Translating it yields CASSERREGLGTQYF. The J gene is TRBJ2-5, the V gene TRBV2, with TRBD2 matching over 9 bases. The CDR3 covers 15 residues. V lost 2 bases, J lost 7 bases, and 8 bases stayed unmatched. Germline lookup yields CDR1 SNHLY and CDR2 FYNNEI.

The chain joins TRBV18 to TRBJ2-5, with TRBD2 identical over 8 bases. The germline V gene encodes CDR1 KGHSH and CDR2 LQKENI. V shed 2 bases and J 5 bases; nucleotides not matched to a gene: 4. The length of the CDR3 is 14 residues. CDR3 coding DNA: TGTGCCAGCTCACCAACGGGAGGGATGGAGACCCAGTACTTC. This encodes CASSPTGGMETQYF.

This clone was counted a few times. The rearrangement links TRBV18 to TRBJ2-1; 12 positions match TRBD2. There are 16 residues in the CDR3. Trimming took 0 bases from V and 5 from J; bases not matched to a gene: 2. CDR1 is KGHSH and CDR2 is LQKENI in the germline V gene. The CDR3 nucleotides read TGTGCCAGCTCACCACCTTGGACTAGCGGGGACAATGAGCAGTTCTTC. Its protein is CASSPPWTSGDNEQFF.

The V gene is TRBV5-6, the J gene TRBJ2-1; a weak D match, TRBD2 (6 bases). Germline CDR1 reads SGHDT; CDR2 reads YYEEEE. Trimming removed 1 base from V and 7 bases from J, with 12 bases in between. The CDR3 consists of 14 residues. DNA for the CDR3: TGTGCCAGCAGCTTGCTAGCGAGAGGGAATGAGCAGTTCTTC. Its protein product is CASSLLARGNEQFF.

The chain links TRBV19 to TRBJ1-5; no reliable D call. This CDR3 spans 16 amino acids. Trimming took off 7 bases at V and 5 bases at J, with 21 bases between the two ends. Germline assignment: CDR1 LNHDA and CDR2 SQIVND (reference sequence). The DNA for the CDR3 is TGTGCCAGTACCGACCCCGGCAGGCCAAGAGATCAGCCCCAGCATTTT. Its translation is CASTDPGRPRDQPQHF.

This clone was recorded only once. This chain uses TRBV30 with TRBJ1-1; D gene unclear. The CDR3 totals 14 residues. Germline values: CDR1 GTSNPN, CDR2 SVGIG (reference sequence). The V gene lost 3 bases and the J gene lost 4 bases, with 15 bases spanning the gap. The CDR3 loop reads CAWRRGNVGTEAFF. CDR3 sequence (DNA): TGTGCCTGGAGGCGAGGGAACGTCGGCACTGAAGCTTTCTTT. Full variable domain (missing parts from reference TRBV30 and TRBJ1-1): SQTIHQWPATLVQPVGSPLSLECTVEGTSNPNLYWYRQAAGRGLQLLFYSVGIGQISSEVPQNLSASRPQDRQFILSSKKLLLSDSGFYLCAWRRGNVGTEAFFGQGTRLTVV.